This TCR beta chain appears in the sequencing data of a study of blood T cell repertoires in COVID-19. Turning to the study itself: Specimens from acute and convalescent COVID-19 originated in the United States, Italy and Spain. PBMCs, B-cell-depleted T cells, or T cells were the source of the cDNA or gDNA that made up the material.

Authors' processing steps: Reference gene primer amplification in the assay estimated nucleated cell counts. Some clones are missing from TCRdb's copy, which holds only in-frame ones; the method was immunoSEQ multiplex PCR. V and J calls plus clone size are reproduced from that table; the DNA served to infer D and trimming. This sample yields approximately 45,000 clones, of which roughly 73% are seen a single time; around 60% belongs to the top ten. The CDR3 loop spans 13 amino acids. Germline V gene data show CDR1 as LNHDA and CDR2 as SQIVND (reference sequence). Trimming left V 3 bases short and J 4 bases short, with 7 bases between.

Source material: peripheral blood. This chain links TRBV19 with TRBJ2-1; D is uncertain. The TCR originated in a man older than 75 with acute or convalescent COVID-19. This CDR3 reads CASSMTRYNEQFF. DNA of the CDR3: TGTGCCAGTAGTATGACTCGTTACAATGAGCAGTTCTTC.